The source of this T cell receptor beta chain is a study of preoperative IRX-2 immunotherapy in early breast cancer. Germline loops: CDR1 LNHDA, CDR2 SQIVND (reference sequence). The CDR3 consists of 13 residues. Deletions cut 3 bases from V and 6 bases from J, with 11 bases between. Treatment reported: preoperative locoregional IRX-2 cytokine immunotherapy. Preoperative locoregional IRX-2 cytokine immunotherapy was tested in the phase Ib source study. Sequencing used immunoSEQ multiplex PCR; TCRdb keeps in-frame clones, though not all of them. The data hold roughly 30,000 clones, with around four fifths observed a single time.

Material: lymph node tissue, obtained from a patient treated with IRX-2 immunotherapy. The chain combines TRBV19 with TRBJ1-1; tentative D call: TRBD1 (5 bases). This clonotype was obtained from a human donor with breast cancer. CDR3 in DNA: TGTGCCAGTAGTATCTCAGGGTCCTCTGAAGCTTTCTTT. Residues: CASSISGSSEAFF.